Listed below are T cell receptor beta chains from one sample, sequenced in a study of T cell repertoires in cytomegalovirus infection. From the reads, TCRdb called clonotypes with MiXCR, one entry per CDR3 protein. The sample records 510,000 or so distinct CDR3 sequences, about a quarter being singletons. Material: PBMCs. The receptors were sampled from a human donor in good health (CMV status not recorded). Some clones in this sample may be carry-over from other donors' samples. Both conserved end residues are part of each CDR3. The D gene is left open where the match is weak. Size is stated for part of the rows, as once, few or many counts, or as a class when the clone is expanded.

abundance	v_gene	d_gene	len	j_gene	CDR3aa	CDR3nt
-	TRBV19	-	15	TRBJ1-4	CASSNGGAGDEKLFF	TGTGCCAGTAGCAACGGGGGGGCAGGTGATGAAAAACTGTTTTTT
many	TRBV7-3	TRBD2	17	TRBJ2-7	CASSPDPSGGKIYEQYF	TGTGCCAGCAGCCCGGATCCTAGCGGAGGCAAAATTTACGAGCAGTACTTC
-	TRBV6-6	-	15	TRBJ2-7	CASSSLGSSTYEQYF	TGTGCCAGCAGTTCCTTGGGGAGCAGCACCTACGAGCAGTACTTC
few	TRBV29-1	-	11	TRBJ2-1	CSVEDRGSEFF	TGCAGCGTTGAAGATCGGGGGTCGGAGTTCTTC
many	TRBV7-2	TRBD2	18	TRBJ2-1	CASLPQPGLAGLYNEQFF	TGTGCCAGCCTCCCGCAGCCGGGACTAGCGGGACTATACAATGAGCAGTTCTTC
many	TRBV7-2	-	17	TRBJ1-3	CASSLLAGTGSGNTIYF	TGTGCCAGCAGCTTACTGGCAGGGACCGGTTCTGGAAACACCATATATTTT
-	TRBV7-8	-	15	TRBJ2-5	CASSFRRAHKETQYF	TGTGCCAGCAGCTTCCGCAGGGCTCACAAAGAGACCCAGTACTTC
-	TRBV7-9	TRBD1	17	TRBJ2-5	CASSFRDSRPPKETQYF	TGTGCCAGCAGCTTCCGGGACAGTCGACCCCCAAAAGAGACCCAGTACTTC
many	TRBV7-2	-	19	TRBJ1-5	CASSLAGEYRVRGNQPQHF	TGTGCCAGCAGCTTAGCGGGGGAGTACAGGGTAAGGGGCAATCAGCCCCAGCATTTT
few	TRBV4-1	TRBD1	18	TRBJ1-3	CASSREDRGLRAGNTIYF	TGCGCCAGCAGCCGAGAAGACAGGGGGCTCCGCGCTGGAAACACCATATATTTT
many	TRBV7-2	TRBD1	17	TRBJ2-4	CASSPFGQGAAKNIQYF	TGTGCCAGCAGCCCCTTCGGACAGGGGGCGGCCAAAAACATTCAGTACTTC
many	TRBV7-2	-	14	TRBJ1-4	CASSFSELREKLFF	TGTGCCAGCAGTTTCTCCGAACTGAGAGAAAAACTGTTTTTT
few	TRBV4-3	-	15	TRBJ1-2	CASSQDRGDLYGYTF	TGCGCCAGCAGCCAAGATAGGGGGGACCTCTATGGCTACACCTTC